Below, 3 T cell receptor beta chains from the same sample are listed, as sequenced in a study of T-cell reconstitution after alpha-beta-depleted transplantation in children. Unique molecular identifiers were incorporated when the TCRbeta library was constructed. TCRdb itself ran the PCR reads through MiXCR, one entry per CDR3 protein. This sample has a few hundred thousand distinct CDR3 sequences; 11% occur once, and the top ten carry about 5%. The sample here was PBMCs from the stem cell graft donor, taken from the stem cell graft. These receptors were obtained from a human donor who donated a stem cell graft to a child with acute myeloid leukemia.

V is TRBV20-1 and J is TRBJ1-2; TRBD1 matches 9 bases. V shed 5 bases, J shed 6 bases, and the junction held 4 bases outside the gene matches. The CDR3 covers 12 residues. Germline values: CDR1 DFQATT, CDR2 SNEGSKA (reference sequence). CDR3 protein: CSALDRGDGYTF. CDR3 DNA sequence: TGCAGTGCTCTGGACAGGGGTGATGGCTACACCTTC.

The table lists this clonotype with a few counts. This chain links TRBV7-2 with TRBJ1-4; D remains ambiguous. The V gene's germline CDR1 is SGHTA and CDR2 FQGNSA. The CDR3 contains 15 residues. V was trimmed by 5 bases and J by 6 bases, leaving 16 bases between them. The CDR3 spells CASSPRPGLDEKLFF. CDR3 nucleotide sequence: TGTGCCAGCAGCCCGCGGCCGGGTCTAGATGAAAAACTGTTTTTT.

Only a few counts were recorded for this clonotype. This chain links TRBV9 with TRBJ2-5; D might be TRBD2 (5 bases). Between the trimmed V and J ends, which lost 6 bases and 4 bases, there was a span of 13 bases. This CDR3 has 13 amino acids. Germline CDR1 and CDR2: SGDLS and YYNGEE. The CDR3 DNA follows: TGTGCCAGCACCGCAGGAGGCGGAGAGACCCAGTACTTC. This codes for CASTAGGGETQYF. The full variable domain, completed using reference TRBV9 and TRBJ2-5, is DSGVTQTPKHLITATGQRVTLRCSPRSGDLSVYWYQQSLDQGLQFLIQYYNGEERAKGNILERFSAQQFPDLHSELNLSSLELGDSALYFCASTAGGGETQYFGPGTRLLVL.